Each of the 18 T cell receptor beta chains below was sequenced from the same sample in a study of cytomegalovirus exposure and HLA in healthy donors. Clones were sequenced by immunoSEQ multiplex PCR, and TCRdb holds only the in-frame ones, with some missing. Here the sample spans 100,000 to 150,000 clones, 90% to 96% being singletons. The sample consisted of PBMCs. The source is a man aged 18-30 years in good health and CMV-seronegative.

This clone is a singleton in its sample. The V gene is TRBV11-2, the J gene TRBJ1-1; D is uncertain. V lost 2 bases to trimming and J lost 6 bases, with 4 bases between them. The CDR3 sequence is 11 residues long. The germline V gene encodes CDR1 SGHAT and CDR2 FQNNGV. The CDR3 loop reads CASSLTSEAFF. For the CDR3, the DNA is TGTGCCAGCAGCTTAACATCTGAAGCTTTCTTT.

This rearrangement joins TRBV1 to TRBJ2-2; the table's D call TRBD1 went unverified against the DNA. TRBV1 is given as a pseudogene. The CDR3 is 18 residues long. The CDR3 coding sequence is TGCACCAGCAGCCAAGAGCTTGGCCAGGGGGTCTCCAGCCGGGAGCTGTTTTTT. Its translation is CTSSQELGQGVSSRELFF.

The chain uses TRBV28 and TRBJ1-2, with 12 bases that match TRBD1. The V and J ends lost 6 bases and 8 bases, in that order; junction bases with no gene match: 10. Germline CDR1 reads MDHEN; CDR2 reads SYDVKM. CDR3 length: 15 amino acids. CDR3 protein: CASRPSGTGGRGYTF. CDR3 nucleotide sequence: TGTGCCAGCAGGCCCTCCGGGACAGGGGGCCGGGGCTACACCTTC.

Note on this clone: The junction departs from the called germline gene at one end, perhaps through a read error. This CDR3 reads CASSLRGGTSGRLDEQFF. In DNA form, the CDR3 reads TGTGCCAGCAGTTTAAGAGGGGGGACTAGCGGGAGACTGGACGAGCAGTTCTTC. The V call is TRBV7-3, the J call TRBJ2-1, with 14 bases matching TRBD2. CDR3 length equals 18 residues. Germline CDR1 and CDR2: SGHTA and FQGTGA. Full variable domain (rest looked up from reference TRBV7-3 and TRBJ2-1): GAGVSQTPSNKVTEKGKYVELRCDPISGHTALYWYRQSLGQGPEFLIYFQGTGAADDSGLPNDRFFAVRPEGSVSTLKIQRTERGDSAVYLCASSLRGGTSGRLDEQFFGPGTRLTVL.

This clone was recorded once. The chain is built from TRBV5-4 and TRBJ2-5, with 8 bases aligning to TRBD1. The V and J ends lost 6 bases and 5 bases, in that order; junction bases with no gene match: 12. The germline V gene encodes CDR1 SGHNT and CDR2 YYREEE (reference sequence). This CDR3 contains 15 residues. The CDR3 region is CASKVSPGGRETQYF. The CDR3 bases are TGTGCCAGCAAAGTCTCCCCAGGGGGCAGGGAGACCCAGTACTTC.

This chain uses TRBV15 with TRBJ1-3; 9 bases are a match to TRBD1. The CDR3 length is 15 residues. Germline loops: CDR1 LNHNV, CDR2 YYDKDF (reference sequence). The ends lost 3 bases at V and 4 bases at J; junction bases unmatched: 4. The CDR3 here is CATSSRDREGNTIYF. As DNA, the CDR3 is TGTGCCACCAGCAGCCGGGACAGGGAGGGAAACACCATATATTTT.

The chain recombines TRBV7-2 with TRBJ1-2; 7 bases match TRBD1. Germline V gene lookup returns CDR1 SGHTA and CDR2 FQGNSA. This CDR3 is 15 amino acids long. Unmatched junction bases numbered 6, after V lost 0 bases and J lost 5 bases. DNA for the CDR3: TGTGCCAGCAGCTTAGCGGCAGGGGGTGGGTATGGCTACACCTTC. This sequence encodes CASSLAAGGGYGYTF.

The rearrangement joins TRBV6-5 to TRBJ1-1, with 9 bases lining up with TRBD1. CDR1 is MNHEY and CDR2 is SVGAGI in the germline V gene. The CDR3 has 15 residues. After removal of 10 bases from V and 1 base from J, the junction contained 10 bases not matched to a gene. The CDR3 protein is CATGDRDPPNTEAFF. The CDR3 DNA reads as TGTGCCACCGGGGACAGGGACCCTCCGAACACTGAAGCTTTCTTT.

This clone was observed a single time. This sequence joins TRBV29-1 and TRBJ2-7, with 9 bases identical to TRBD1. J was trimmed by 3 bases and V by 7 bases; bases with no gene match: 4. Germline V lookup: CDR1 SQVTM, CDR2 ANQGSEA. This CDR3 comprises 12 residues. CDR3 amino acids: CSAGTGSYEQYF. DNA of the CDR3: TGCAGCGCAGGGACAGGGAGCTACGAGCAGTACTTC.

This chain links TRBV7-2 with TRBJ2-3; 10 bases map to TRBD2. V trimming: 8 bases; J trimming: 2 bases; junction bases outside the gene matches: 13. Germline CDR1 is SGHTA and CDR2 is FQGNSA. The CDR3 is made up of 17 amino acids. This chain's CDR3 is CASETEGLANDTDTQYF. The CDR3 coding sequence is TGTGCCAGCGAGACCGAGGGACTAGCGAATGACACAGATACGCAGTATTTT. Looking up the rest from reference TRBV7-2 and TRBJ2-3 gives the full variable domain: GAGVSQSPSNKVTEKGKDVELRCDPISGHTALYWYRQSLGQGLEFLIYFQGNSAPDKSGLPSDRFSAERTGGSVSTLTIQRTQQEDSAVYLCASETEGLANDTDTQYFGPGTRLTVL.

The chain recombines TRBV27 with TRBJ2-2; D is perhaps TRBD1 (6 bases). CDR3 length: 15 amino acids. Germline CDR1 MNHEY, CDR2 SMNVEV (reference sequence). Deletions cut 4 bases from V and 1 base from J, with 10 bases between. CDR3 nucleotides: TGTGCCAGCAGTTGGACCAGGGGGAACACCGGGGAGCTGTTTTTT. Translating gives CASSWTRGNTGELFF.

Here the CDR3 DNA reads TGTGCCAGCAGCAGGTTAGCAGGGGCTGGAAACACCATATATTTT. Translation gives CASSRLAGAGNTIYF. V gene TRBV9 combines with J gene TRBJ1-3, with D tentatively TRBD1 (6 bases). The germline V gene has CDR1 SGDLS and CDR2 YYNGEE. Trimming took 4 bases from V and 2 from J, leaving 13 bases between them. The CDR3 runs 15 residues.

CDR3 loop: CASSSGTSGRGEQYF. CDR3 bases: TGCGCCAGCAGCAGCGGGACTAGCGGGAGGGGCGAGCAGTACTTC. The V gene is TRBV5-1, the J gene TRBJ2-7; 16 bases line up with TRBD2. Unmatched junction bases numbered 4, after V lost 4 bases and J lost 6 bases. The CDR3 is 15 residues long. Per the germline V gene, CDR1 is SGHRS and CDR2 is YFSETQ.

This chain uses TRBV28 with TRBJ1-1; the D is unclear. Germline assignment: CDR1 MDHEN and CDR2 SYDVKM. The CDR3 is 14 amino acids. The V end was cut by 4 bases, the J end by 4 bases, with 13 bases between. The CDR3 loop reads CASSSAGGGTEAFF. The CDR3 DNA is TGTGCCAGCAGTTCCGCGGGCGGAGGCACTGAAGCTTTCTTT.

The chain is built from TRBV4-1 and TRBJ2-2; TRBD2 aligns across 9 bases. Looked up from germline, CDR1 is MGHRA and CDR2 is YSYEKL. The CDR3 loop spans 16 amino acids. With 1 base clipped from V and 0 bases from J, the junction kept 0 bases outside the gene matches. For the CDR3, the DNA is TGCGCCAGCAGCCAAGCTAGCGGGGCGAACACCGGGGAGCTGTTTTTT. Protein product: CASSQASGANTGELFF.

The chain links TRBV5-1 to TRBJ2-3; possible D gene TRBD2, 7 bases. CDR1 and CDR2 (germline): SGHRS, YFSETQ. V was shortened by 4 bases and J by 0 bases, with 18 bases between the two germline ends. The CDR3 loop spans 17 amino acids. The CDR3 sequence is CASSRGAGDPSTDTQYF. CDR3 bases: TGCGCCAGCAGCCGGGGGGCAGGAGATCCTAGCACAGATACGCAGTATTTT.

The J gene is TRBJ2-7, the V gene TRBV6-5, with 8 bases aligning to TRBD1. Per the germline V gene, CDR1 is MNHEY and CDR2 is SVGAGI. CDR3 size: 14 residues. V gave up 6 bases and J gave up 0 bases; unmatched junction bases: 4. CDR3 protein: CASRGDRSSYEQYF. CDR3 coding DNA: TGTGCCAGCAGAGGGGACAGGAGCTCCTACGAGCAGTACTTC.

The genes are TRBV7-3 and TRBJ2-7; TRBD2 agrees at 14 bases. CDR3 length equals 23 residues. The J segment lost 0 bases and the V segment lost 1 base, leaving 20 bases of the junction unmatched. Germline V gene lookup returns CDR1 SGHTA and CDR2 FQGTGA. The DNA of the CDR3 is TGTGCCAGCAGCTTAAGAAACAGAGCCGGGACTAGCGGGAGTCTTACCCGCTCCTACGAGCAGTACTTC. This translates into CASSLRNRAGTSGSLTRSYEQYF.